Sequencing of this T cell receptor beta chain was carried out in a study of HIV-infected patients and healthy controls. Study findings and constraints: The authors saw processing only sixteen HIV-infected individuals as a major limitation on generality. Unequal distinct sequence numbers between patients and controls complicated comparisons. HIV+ repertoires were severely depleted of MAIT alpha-chain CDR3s, unlike healthy controls.

Follow-up blood was drawn about 14 weeks, roughly three months, after antiretroviral therapy began. The repertoire came from unfractionated whole blood and reflected all unsorted peripheral T cells. This clonotype has at least ten counts. Its antigen is not identified. This CDR3 contains 15 residues. Germline V gene data show CDR1 as DFQATT and CDR2 as SNEGSKA (reference sequence). V shed 1 base and J shed 1 base, with 13 bases lying between them. Reverse transcription used roughly 480 ng RNA and constant-region primers for alpha and beta. Using multiplexing indices, alpha and beta chain libraries were generated apart by chain-specific third strand synthesis. Two random hexamers, added before amplification and joined, formed each molecule's 12-nucleotide barcode. MiXCR, applied by TCRdb to the 5' RACE reads, yields one record per CDR3 protein. The sample has roughly 14,000 distinct CDR3 sequences; approximately 12% are singletons.

Material: blood, obtained during antiretroviral therapy. This sequence joins TRBV20-1 and TRBJ1-1; D is unclear. The source is an adult with HIV infection. The donor label of this sample is uncertain. The CDR3 sequence: CSARAGYFGNTEAFF. CDR3 coding DNA: TGCAGTGCTAGAGCTGGGTACTTCGGGAACACTGAAGCTTTCTTT.